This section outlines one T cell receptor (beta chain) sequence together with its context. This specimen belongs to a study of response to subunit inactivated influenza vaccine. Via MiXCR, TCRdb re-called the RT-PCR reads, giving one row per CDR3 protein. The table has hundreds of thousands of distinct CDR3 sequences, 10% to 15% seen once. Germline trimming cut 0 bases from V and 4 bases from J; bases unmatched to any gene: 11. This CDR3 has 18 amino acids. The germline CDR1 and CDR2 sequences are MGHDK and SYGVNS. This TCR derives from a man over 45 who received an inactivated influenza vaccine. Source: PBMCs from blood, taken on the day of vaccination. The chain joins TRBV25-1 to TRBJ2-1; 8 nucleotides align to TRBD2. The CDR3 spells CASSEYNSGIRSYNEQFF. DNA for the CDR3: TGTGCCAGCAGTGAATATAATAGCGGGATCCGATCTTACAATGAGCAGTTCTTC.